Below, one TCR beta chain is given with its context. This record comes from a study of blood T cell repertoires in COVID-19. Sequenced by immunoSEQ multiplex PCR; TCRdb stores in-frame clones only, minus some. The sample yields roughly 500,000 clones, about 91% seen once. The origin of this receptor is a man younger than 35 with COVID-19, enrolled during active disease. Sequencing was done on a sample of peripheral blood.

The CDR3 DNA reads TGTGCCAGCAGCTTCGGGGGTACGCAGTATTTT. Residues: CASSFGGTQYF. The chain is built from TRBV7-2 and TRBJ2-3, with D perhaps matching TRBD2 (6 bases). Trimming took 3 bases from V and 8 from J, leaving 6 bases between them. Per germline, CDR1 SGHTA and CDR2 FQGNSA. There are 11 residues in the CDR3.